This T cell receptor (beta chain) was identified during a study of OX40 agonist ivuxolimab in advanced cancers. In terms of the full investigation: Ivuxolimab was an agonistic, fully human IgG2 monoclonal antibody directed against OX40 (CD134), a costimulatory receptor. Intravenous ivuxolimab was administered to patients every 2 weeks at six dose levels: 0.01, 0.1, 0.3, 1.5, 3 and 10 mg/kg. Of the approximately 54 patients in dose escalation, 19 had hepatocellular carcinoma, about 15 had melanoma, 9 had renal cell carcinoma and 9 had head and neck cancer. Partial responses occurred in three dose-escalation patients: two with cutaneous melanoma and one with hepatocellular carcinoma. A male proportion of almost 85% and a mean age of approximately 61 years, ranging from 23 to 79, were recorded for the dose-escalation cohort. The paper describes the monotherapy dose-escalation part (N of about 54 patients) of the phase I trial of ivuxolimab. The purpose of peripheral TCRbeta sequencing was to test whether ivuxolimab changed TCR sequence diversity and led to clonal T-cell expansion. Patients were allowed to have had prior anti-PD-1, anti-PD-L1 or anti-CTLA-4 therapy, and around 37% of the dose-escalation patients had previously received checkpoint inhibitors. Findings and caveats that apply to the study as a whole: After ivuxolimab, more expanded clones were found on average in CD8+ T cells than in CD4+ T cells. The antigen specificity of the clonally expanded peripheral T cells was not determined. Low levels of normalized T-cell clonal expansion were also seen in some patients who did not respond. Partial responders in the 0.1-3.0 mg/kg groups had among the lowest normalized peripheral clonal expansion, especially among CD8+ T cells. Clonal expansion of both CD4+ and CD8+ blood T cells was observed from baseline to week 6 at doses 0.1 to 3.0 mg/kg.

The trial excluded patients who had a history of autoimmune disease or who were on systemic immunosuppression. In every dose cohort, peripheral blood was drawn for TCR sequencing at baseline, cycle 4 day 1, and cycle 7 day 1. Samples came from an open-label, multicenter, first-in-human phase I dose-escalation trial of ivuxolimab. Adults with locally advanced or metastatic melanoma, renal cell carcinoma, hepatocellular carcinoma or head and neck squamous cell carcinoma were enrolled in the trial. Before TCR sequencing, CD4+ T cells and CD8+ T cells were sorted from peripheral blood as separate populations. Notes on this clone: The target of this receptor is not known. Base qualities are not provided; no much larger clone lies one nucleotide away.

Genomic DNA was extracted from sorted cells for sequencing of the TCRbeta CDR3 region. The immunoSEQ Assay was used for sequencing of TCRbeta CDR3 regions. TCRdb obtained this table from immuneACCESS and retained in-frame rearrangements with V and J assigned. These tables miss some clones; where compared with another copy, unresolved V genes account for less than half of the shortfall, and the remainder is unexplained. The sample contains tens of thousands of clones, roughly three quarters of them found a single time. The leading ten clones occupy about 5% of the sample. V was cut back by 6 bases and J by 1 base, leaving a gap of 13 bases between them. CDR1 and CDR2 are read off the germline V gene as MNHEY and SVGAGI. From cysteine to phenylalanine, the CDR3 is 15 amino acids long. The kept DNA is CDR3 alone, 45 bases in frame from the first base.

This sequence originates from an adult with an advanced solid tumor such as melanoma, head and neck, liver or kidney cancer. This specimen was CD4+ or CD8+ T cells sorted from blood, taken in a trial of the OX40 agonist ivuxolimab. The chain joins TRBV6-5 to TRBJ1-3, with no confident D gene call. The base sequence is TGTGCCAGCAGACCAAAGATCGGGTCTGGAAACACCATATATTTT. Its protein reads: CASRPKIGSGNTIYF.